This T cell receptor beta chain was identified during a study of shared clonotypes between healthy human individuals. Broader study findings: The authors expected sequencing depth to affect clonotype sharing among donors. Naive CD4 clonotypes were shared across several donors at roughly 5%.

Produced via immunoSEQ multiplex PCR; TCRdb's table is partial and in-frame only. This sample has approximately 2.4 million clones, with approximately 96% found just once. The CDR3 is 13 amino acids. The germline V and J ends were trimmed by 0 bases and 4 bases, with 4 bases remaining between them. Germline V gene data show CDR1 as MNHNS and CDR2 as SASEGT. Healthy adults negative for HIV, lacking recent acute infections or vaccinations, served as donors. Into CD45RA+ naive and CD45RA-negative memory subsets, the CD4+ cells were split. Regarding this clone: Its target is unknown. In the same sample, other DNA sequences code for this CDR3.

The sequencing input was naive CD4+ T cells sorted from blood. Indicated subset: CD45RA+ positively selected. V and J are TRBV6-1 and TRBJ1-5; no definite D call. This sequence originates from a man younger than 35 in good health. The CDR3 here is CASSEAVNQPQHF. CDR3 DNA: TGTGCCAGCAGTGAAGCAGTAAATCAGCCCCAGCATTTT.